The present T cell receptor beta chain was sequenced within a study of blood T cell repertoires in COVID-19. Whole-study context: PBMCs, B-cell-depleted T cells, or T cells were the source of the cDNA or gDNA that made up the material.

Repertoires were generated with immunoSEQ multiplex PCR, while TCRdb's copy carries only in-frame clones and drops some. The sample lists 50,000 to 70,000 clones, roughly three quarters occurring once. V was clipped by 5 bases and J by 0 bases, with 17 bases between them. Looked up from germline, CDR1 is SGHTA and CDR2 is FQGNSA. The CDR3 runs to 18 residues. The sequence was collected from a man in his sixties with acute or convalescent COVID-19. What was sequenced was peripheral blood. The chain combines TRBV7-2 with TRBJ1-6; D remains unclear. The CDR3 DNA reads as TGTGCCAGCAGCCAATCCCCCCAGAGGAGCTCCTATAATTCACCCCTCCACTTT. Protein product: CASSQSPQRSSYNSPLHF.